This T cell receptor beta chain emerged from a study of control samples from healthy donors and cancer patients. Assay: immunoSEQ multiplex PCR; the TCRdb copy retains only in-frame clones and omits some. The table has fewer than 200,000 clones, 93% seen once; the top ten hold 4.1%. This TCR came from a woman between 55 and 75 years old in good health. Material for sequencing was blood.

Written as DNA, the CDR3 is TGTGCCAGCAGTGACCAACAGGGAGTATGGATTGAAAAACTGTTTTTT. Encoded protein: CASSDQQGVWIEKLFF. The chain has TRBV6-1 and TRBJ1-4, with a possible D match to TRBD1 (6 bases). This CDR3 region has 16 residues. The ends were cut back, 3 bases at V and 7 bases at J, with 18 bases in the middle. Germline V lookup: CDR1 MNHNS, CDR2 SASEGT.